These T cell receptor beta chains were read from a single sample in a study of T cell responses to AZD1222 COVID-19 vaccine. The repertoire was sequenced with immunoSEQ multiplex PCR; TCRdb's copy has only in-frame clones and lacks some. There are 90,000 to 120,000 clones in the sample; about nine tenths occur only once, and under 10% lies in the top ten. The sequencing used peripheral blood, collected 28 days after the second AZD1222 dose. These receptors were collected from an adult who received the AZD1222 COVID-19 vaccine. CDR3s leave out the opening cysteine and the closing phenylalanine or tryptophan. The order of the fields is J gene, V gene, CDR3 protein.

TRBJ1-1 | TRBV12-3/TRBV12-4 | ASSNRGGAF
TRBJ1-5 | TRBV7-9 | ASSPDMGGLNSNQPQH
TRBJ2-5 | TRBV7-8 | ASSLKINRGAQETQY
TRBJ1-4 | TRBV15 | ATSKMANEKLF
TRBJ2-3 | TRBV12-3/TRBV12-4 | ASSPRGGSQY
TRBJ1-6 | TRBV2 | ASTNYPGNSPLH
TRBJ1-6 | TRBV6-1 | ASSEAGQGYSPLH
TRBJ2-3 | TRBV6-5 | ASSLDRGTDTQY
TRBJ1-1 | TRBV10-3 | AISLGGSPAF
TRBJ1-1 | TRBV12-3/TRBV12-4 | ASSLLAYTEAF
TRBJ1-2 | TRBV10-3 | AISEGDSFLQRGYT
TRBJ2-1 | TRBV28 | ASHGAGGGDLNEQF
TRBJ1-3 | TRBV5-1 | ASSQQGAGGNTIY
TRBJ2-7 | TRBV7-3 | ASSLEASGEQY
TRBJ1-6 | TRBV5-6 | ASSLGAGTSNSPLH
TRBJ2-1 | TRBV5-6 | ASSLARRQQF
TRBJ1-2 | TRBV4-1 | ASSQDRSRGTVRGYT
TRBJ1-2 | TRBV6-2/TRBV6-3 | ASSKNRGTNYGYT
TRBJ1-6 | TRBV28 | ASSFPVRDSPLH
TRBJ2-7 | TRBV5-1 | ASSGGRGIPYEQY
TRBJ2-5 | TRBV3-1/TRBV3-2 | ASSQGIGIQETQY
TRBJ2-3 | TRBV4-3 | ASSQEGMRTDTQY
TRBJ2-1 | TRBV4-1 | ASSHYATGGGEQF
TRBJ1-2 | TRBV7-9 | ASSSNLRSYT
TRBJ1-5 | TRBV18 | ASSPLSNQPQH
TRBJ2-7 | TRBV7-9 | ASSGTSLGEQY
TRBJ2-2 | TRBV5-1 | ASSFSGGSTGELF
TRBJ1-4 | TRBV5-6 | ASNLAGNNEKLF
TRBJ1-6 | TRBV19 | ASSLQVNSPLH
TRBJ1-2 | TRBV4-2 | ASSQDLSSRAGDYGYT
TRBJ1-5 | TRBV27 | ASSLSTGSNQPQH
TRBJ2-5 | TRBV24-1 | ATSDSVPRGRQTQY
TRBJ1-4 | TRBV5-1 | ASSLAPRATNEKLF
TRBJ2-2 | TRBV4-2 | ASSQVTSGANTGELF
TRBJ2-2 | TRBV29-1 | SVARTANTGELF
TRBJ2-1 | TRBV27 | ASIAGSSYNEQF
TRBJ1-3 | TRBV19 | ASRSQGQGVSGNTIY
TRBJ1-1 | TRBV12-2 | ASRILTLFLNTEAF
TRBJ1-3 | TRBV7-8 | ASSLGSGNTIY
TRBJ1-3 | TRBV5-1 | ASSLRDRTQNSGNTIY
TRBJ1-5 | TRBV19 | ASSIAELMAQPQH
TRBJ2-5 | TRBV19 | ASSITFSGRAGETQY
TRBJ2-3 | TRBV3-1/TRBV3-2 | ASSHSGRPSTDTQY
TRBJ1-2 | TRBV6-2/TRBV6-3 | ASRPGTDSGYT
TRBJ2-7 | TRBV4-2 | ASSQDLGSPPH
TRBJ1-2 | TRBV9 | ASSTTPTDTNYGYT
TRBJ1-5 | TRBV2 | ASRGLYSNQPQH
TRBJ1-1 | TRBV6-5 | ASSYSWGLRTEAF
TRBJ1-6 | TRBV7-2 | ASSFNRGGNSPLH
TRBJ2-7 | TRBV19 | ASSGGYYEQY
TRBJ2-1 | TRBV27 | ASSLGSSYNEQF
TRBJ2-3 | TRBV4-3 | ASSLGDRERSTDTQY
TRBJ1-1 | TRBV15 | ATSRVAGVNTEAF
TRBJ2-2 | TRBV18 | ASSPNTGTGELF
TRBJ1-2 | TRBV2 | ASRFDRDNGYT